The TCR beta chain described here comes from a study of a mutant IDH1 vaccine in newly diagnosed glioma. Whole-study results and caveats: Changes in top peripheral clonotypes did not appear linked to pseudoprogression.

Note on this clone: Its target is unknown.

The germline V gene encodes CDR1 LNHDA and CDR2 SQIVND (reference sequence). V shed 1 base and J shed 2 bases, with 9 bases lying between them. The length of the CDR3 is 14 residues. Sequencing was performed with immunoSEQ multiplex PCR; in TCRdb, only in-frame clones are kept and a portion is missing. The sample shows tens of thousands of clones, roughly 82% of them seen only once. Described time point: baseline, week 1 (first vaccination visit). Treatment described: pre-vaccination baseline after standard-of-care therapy. Source: PBMCs, taken from a glioma patient treated with radiotherapy, temozolomide or both. The chain couples TRBV19 to TRBJ2-7; D might be TRBD1 (6 bases). The clonotype originates from a man aged 40-50 years with glioma. Some clones in this sample may be carry-over from other donors' samples. The CDR3, as DNA: TGTGCCAGTAGTATAGGTACAGGGACCTACGAGCAGTACTTC. Protein product: CASSIGTGTYEQYF.